These T cell receptor beta chains were read from a single sample in a study of blood T cell repertoires in COVID-19. Assay: immunoSEQ multiplex PCR; the TCRdb copy retains only in-frame clones and omits some. The sample consists of under 200,000 clones, 76% of them appearing once. Sequenced material: peripheral blood. The receptors were gathered from a woman aged 80 or over with acute or convalescent COVID-19. Both conserved end residues are part of each CDR3. D genes are given only for firm matches. The size field is filled for only some rows; it gives once, few, many or a size class.

d_call	clone_size	v_call	j_call	cdr3_nt	cdr3_aa
TRBD1	-	TRBV19	TRBJ2-2	TGTGCCAGTAGTACCCCCAGGGGGCAGTTCACCGGGGAGCTGTTTTTT	CASSTPRGQFTGELFF
TRBD1	-	TRBV29-1	TRBJ2-7	TGCAGCGGTATCGGGACAGGGGGCTTTCGCGAGCAGTACTTC	CSGIGTGGFREQYF
-	-	TRBV5-4	TRBJ2-7	TGTGCCAGCAGCTTGGGACTAGTGTCCTACGAGCAGTACTTC	CASSLGLVSYEQYF
TRBD1	-	TRBV27	TRBJ2-7	TGTGCCAGCAGAACAAACCATCCGGGACAGGGGGCGCTTGAGCAGTACTTC	CASRTNHPGQGALEQYF
-	-	TRBV3-1/TRBV3-2	TRBJ2-2	TGTGCCAGCAGCCGAGGAGGGGGAGGGAATGTTGGCACCGGGGAGCTGTTTTTT	CASSRGGGGNVGTGELFF
-	once	TRBV27	TRBJ1-6	TGTGCCAGCAGTTTAATTGACAGTAGAAGTTCACCCCTCCACTTT	CASSLIDSRSSPLHF
-	-	TRBV10-3	TRBJ1-2	TGTGCCATCAAGACACGAGATGAAGGAGGCTACACCTTC	CAIKTRDEGGYTF
TRBD1	-	TRBV30	TRBJ1-6	TGTGCCTGCGCGGGACAGGGGCCACGACCCGGCAATTCACCCCTCCACTTT	CACAGQGPRPGNSPLHF
TRBD1	-	TRBV30	TRBJ2-7	TGTGCCTGGAGCGGGGGACAGGGGGCGAACCTTGGCGAGCAGTACTTC	CAWSGGQGANLGEQYF
-	-	TRBV11-2	TRBJ2-3	TGTGCCAGCAGCGAGATCGCAGATACGCAGTATTTT	CASSEIADTQYF
TRBD2	-	TRBV5-1	TRBJ2-5	TGCGCCAGCAGCTTGAGGACTAGCGGGCGGGAGACCCAGTACTTC	CASSLRTSGRETQYF
-	-	TRBV11-2	TRBJ2-7	TGTGCCAGCAGCTTAGCAGGCTCTCTATCCTACGAGCAGTACTTC	CASSLAGSLSYEQYF
TRBD1	few	TRBV11-3	TRBJ2-2	TGTGCCAGCAGCCACAGGGGGAGGAACACCGGGGAGCTGTTTTTT	CASSHRGRNTGELFF
-	-	TRBV30	TRBJ1-5	TGTGCCTGGAGTCATGGCGGGAGCAATCAGCCCCAGCATTTT	CAWSHGGSNQPQHF
TRBD2	-	TRBV11-1	TRBJ2-1	TGTGCCAGCAGCCTTGGGACTAGCTCCTTTGATGAGCAGTTCTTC	CASSLGTSSFDEQFF
TRBD1	-	TRBV5-1	TRBJ1-1	TGCGCCAGCACTCGACAGGGTGAGACTGAAGCTTTCTTT	CASTRQGETEAFF
TRBD1	-	TRBV11-2	TRBJ1-6	TGTGCCAGCAGCTTAGAAGGGACAGCTAATTCACCCCTCCACTTT	CASSLEGTANSPLHF
-	-	TRBV11-2	TRBJ1-4	TGTGCCAGCAGCTTCACCGCGTCGGGAGAAAAACTGTTTTTT	CASSFTASGEKLFF
TRBD2	-	TRBV15	TRBJ2-1	TGTGCCACCAGCAGAGACCTTACTAGCGGAGCCTACAATGAGCAGTTCTTC	CATSRDLTSGAYNEQFF
-	-	TRBV30	TRBJ1-6	TGTGCCTGGAGTGTAGGCATGGGGGCAGGGAGCTCACCCCTCCACTTT	CAWSVGMGAGSSPLHF
TRBD2	-	TRBV30	TRBJ2-1	TGTGCCTGGAGTGTTGCCGGGACTAGCGGGACGAATGAGCAGTTCTTC	CAWSVAGTSGTNEQFF
-	-	TRBV7-9	TRBJ1-5	TGTGCCAGCAGCTTAGATGGGGCCTATCAGCCCCAGCATTTT	CASSLDGAYQPQHF
TRBD1	few	TRBV6-5	TRBJ1-6	TGTGCCAGCGAAGGACAGGGAAATTCACCCCTCCACTTT	CASEGQGNSPLHF
-	-	TRBV5-1	TRBJ2-2	TGCGCCAGCAGCTTGGGACAGGACACCGGGGAGCTGTTTTTT	CASSLGQDTGELFF
-	-	TRBV28	TRBJ2-3	TGTGCCAGCAGTAACTCCCGGTCGCAGTATTTT	CASSNSRSQYF
TRBD1	-	TRBV10-3	TRBJ1-2	TGTGCCATCAGCCGGGACAGTAACTATGGCTACACCTTC	CAISRDSNYGYTF
-	few	TRBV2	TRBJ1-2	TGTGCCAGCAGTGAAGCGACAGCAGGGGCCTATGGCTACACCTTC	CASSEATAGAYGYTF